Listed below are T cell receptor beta chains from one sample, sequenced in a study of tumor-infiltrating lymphocytes in primary liver carcinoma. A single record per CDR3 protein comes from TCRdb applying MiXCR to the multiplex PCR reads. This table has approximately 110,000 distinct CDR3 sequences, around 60% appearing once. The specimen sequenced was liver tumor tissue from sampling region 3. These receptors were obtained from a woman aged 60-75 years with primary liver carcinoma and hepatitis B virus infection. Both conserved end residues are part of each CDR3. A D gene is named only where the DNA matches it firmly. A clone size is listed for some rows: how often the clone was seen (once, few, many), or a class if it is expanded.

TRBJ2-3,NA,TRBV29-1,TRBD2,TGCAGCAGCTTAGGGACTAGCGGGAAAGTAGATACGCAGTATTTT,CSSLGTSGKVDTQYF
TRBJ2-3,NA,TRBV11-2,NA,TGTGACAGCAGCTCCGTGGGTGGCAGGAGCCCCACAGATACGCAGTATTTT,CDSSSVGGRSPTDTQYF
TRBJ2-3,NA,TRBV11-2,TRBD1,TGTGCCAATAACTCAACCCGGTTACAGGGGGCAGATACGCAGTATTTT,CANNSTRLQGADTQYF
TRBJ1-5,NA,TRBV28,NA,TGTGCCAGCAGTTATGACAATTATAGCAATCAGCCCCAGCATTTT,CASSYDNYSNQPQHF
TRBJ2-1,NA,TRBV11-1,NA,TGTGCCAGCATCATGGCCGGACATGCCTACAATGAGCAGTTCTTC,CASIMAGHAYNEQFF
TRBJ1-4,NA,TRBV19,NA,TGTGCCAGTAGGCGGACAGCTGCAACTAATGAAAAACTGTTTTTT,CASRRTAATNEKLFF
TRBJ1-1,NA,TRBV29-1,NA,TGCAGCGTTGGACTAACAGCTAACACTGGAGCTTTCTTT,CSVGLTANTGAFF
TRBJ2-1,NA,TRBV18,TRBD2,TGTGCCAGCTCTAGCGGGAGGGAGGCTGAGCAGTTCTTC,CASSSGREAEQFF
TRBJ2-3,NA,TRBV28,NA,TGTGCCAGCACTCCACACGGGTTCCCTCTGGGGTATTTT,CASTPHGFPLGYF
TRBJ2-4,many,TRBV4-2,NA,TGTGCCAGCAGCCAACCGGAAAAAAACATTCAGTACTTC,CASSQPEKNIQYF
TRBJ2-1,medium-sized,TRBV11-2,TRBD2,TGTGCCAGCAGCCCCGGGCTAGCGGGCGATTACAATGAGCAGTTCTTC,CASSPGLAGDYNEQFF
TRBJ2-1,NA,TRBV7-9,TRBD2,TGTGCCAACAGCCCAGAGGCGACTAGCCATGAGCAGTTCTTC,CANSPEATSHEQFF
TRBJ1-2,NA,TRBV29-1,TRBD1,TGCAGCATCGAAGGGCAGGGGGCCTTTGACGGCTACACCTTC,CSIEGQGAFDGYTF
TRBJ1-6,NA,TRBV11-2,NA,TGCGCCAGCAGCCACTCAGCGGGGGGTAATTCACCCCTCCACTTT,CASSHSAGGNSPLHF
TRBJ2-7,many,TRBV7-9,TRBD1,TGTGCCAGCACCAGCCAGAGGACAGGGGTCGAGCAGTACTTC,CASTSQRTGVEQYF
TRBJ1-4,few,TRBV7-8,NA,TGTGCCAGCAGCTTAGCGCACGATTTGGGTAATGAAAAACTGTTTTTT,CASSLAHDLGNEKLFF
TRBJ1-5,few,TRBV2,NA,TGTGCCAGCAGTGAAGCCTCAGATCAGCCCCAGCATTTT,CASSEASDQPQHF
TRBJ2-7,medium-sized,TRBV29-1,TRBD1,TGCAGCGCCAGGACAGGGACCTACGAGCAGTACTTC,CSARTGTYEQYF
TRBJ1-2,once,TRBV11-2,NA,TGTGCCAGCGGTGCATACGACAGTGGTGGCTACACCTTC,CASGAYDSGGYTF
TRBJ2-5,NA,TRBV12-3/TRBV12-4,NA,TGCGCCAGCAGCTCCGTCAATCAGGGAGAGACCCAGTACTTC,CASSSVNQGETQYF
TRBJ1-5,many,TRBV6-1,NA,TGTGCCAGCAGTATACAGGTGGGGGATCAGCCCCAGCATTTT,CASSIQVGDQPQHF
TRBJ2-1,many,TRBV12-3/TRBV12-4,TRBD2,TGTGCCAGCAGTAAAACTGGGGGGACTAGCGGATCCTACAATGAGCAGTTCTTC,CASSKTGGTSGSYNEQFF
TRBJ1-1,NA,TRBV29-1,NA,TGCAGCGTTTTTTCTTTCAGGAGTAAGAACGCTGAAGCTTTCTTT,CSVFSFRSKNAEAFF
TRBJ1-1,NA,TRBV14,NA,TGTGCCAGTACCCTAGGCATGGGCACTGAAGCTTTCTTT,CASTLGMGTEAFF
TRBJ1-2,NA,TRBV6-6,NA,TGTGCCAGCACCCGCGCGGGAGATCCCCAACATGGCTACATCTTC,CASTRAGDPQHGYIF
TRBJ2-4,few,TRBV28,TRBD2,TGTGCCAGCAGTTACCCGGCGGGAGGGGGCATTCAGTACTTC,CASSYPAGGGIQYF